This T cell receptor (beta chain) was recorded in a study of CD8 T cells in Susac syndrome. Germline V gene sequence: CDR1 MGHDK, CDR2 SYGVNS. Trimming stripped 3 bases from V and 2 bases from J, with 11 bases between. This CDR3 contains 14 residues. CD8+ and CD4+ T cells taken from blood had their TCR beta sequenced. FACS enriched CD8+ TEMRA cells, while bulk CD8+ and CD4+ were negatively isolated. The study, taken as a whole, reports: It was acknowledged in the study that the number of individuals who were included in its TCR sequencing and HLA analysis was relatively small.

With respect to this clonotype: Its specificity is unknown.

Reverse transcription of about 0.45 to 1 ug RNA was performed with random hexamers. By means of immunoSEQ multiplex PCR, TCR beta CDR3 spanning 54 Vbeta and 13 Jbeta underwent amplification. TCRdb called the immunoSEQ multiplex PCR reads again in MiXCR, with one record for every CDR3 protein. The table records about 80,000 distinct CDR3 sequences, about 91% of them present only once. The sequence was obtained from a human donor with multiple sclerosis. This chain connects TRBV25-1 to TRBJ2-7; possible D gene TRBD2, 6 bases. The sample taken for sequencing was CD8+ T cells from PBMCs. The CDR3 DNA sequence: TGTGCCAGCAGTGATCGGCGGGACGCCTACGAGCAGTACTTC. This translates into CASSDRRDAYEQYF.